This TCR beta chain was found in a study of OX40 agonist ivuxolimab in advanced cancers. Notes on the research overall: Ivuxolimab, which targeted the costimulatory receptor OX40 (CD134), was an agonistic, fully human IgG2 monoclonal antibody. Intravenous ivuxolimab was administered to patients every 2 weeks at six dose levels: 0.01, 0.1, 0.3, 1.5, 3 and 10 mg/kg. Of the approximately 50 dose-escalation patients, hepatocellular carcinoma was present in around 20, melanoma in approximately 15, renal cell carcinoma in 9 and head and neck cancer in 9. In the dose-escalation cohort, more than 75% of patients were male, and the mean age was approximately 60 years, with a range of roughly 23 to 85. Prior anti-PD-1, anti-PD-L1 or anti-CTLA-4 therapy was permitted, and approximately 39% of dose-escalation patients had received checkpoint inhibitors. Partial responses occurred in three dose-escalation patients: two with cutaneous melanoma and one with hepatocellular carcinoma. The purpose of peripheral TCRbeta sequencing was to test whether ivuxolimab changed TCR sequence diversity and led to clonal T-cell expansion. The paper describes the monotherapy dose-escalation part (N ≈ 52 patients) of the phase I trial of ivuxolimab.

The germline V gene sets CDR1 to MNHEY and CDR2 to SVGAGI. V is trimmed back by 5 bases and J by 0 bases, and the junction contains 7 bases that no gene match accounts for. The CDR3, from cysteine to phenylalanine, totals 15 residues. Just CDR3 DNA is preserved here, 45 bases in frame from base 1. Genomic DNA was extracted from sorted cells for sequencing of the TCRbeta CDR3 region. The immunoSEQ Assay was used to sequence the TCRbeta CDR3 regions. TCRdb's version of the immuneACCESS table is confined to in-frame rearrangements and falls short of the full clone set. An unresolved V gene accounts for under half of the shortfall where checked; the remainder is of unknown origin. For this sample there are tens of thousands of clones; about 92% appear just once. About 0.2% of the sample belongs to the ten largest clones. Regarding this clone: The specificity of this receptor is unknown. Qualities for individual bases were not recorded, and no much larger clone is one base off.

Patients with a history of autoimmune disease or receiving systemic immunosuppression were excluded from the trial. Peripheral blood for TCR sequencing was collected from all dose cohorts at baseline, on cycle 4 day 1, and on cycle 7 day 1. The samples were drawn from a first-in-human, open-label, multicenter phase I dose-escalation trial of ivuxolimab. The trial enrolled adults with locally advanced or metastatic head and neck squamous cell, hepatocellular, melanoma or renal cell carcinoma. Before TCR sequencing, CD4+ T cells and CD8+ T cells from peripheral blood were sorted into separate populations. Broad study findings and their caveats: Low levels of normalized T-cell clonal expansion were also seen in some nonresponding patients. In the 0.1-3.0 mg/kg groups, partial responders had among the lowest normalized peripheral clonal expansion, particularly in CD8+ T cells. At doses from 0.1 to 3.0 mg/kg, clonal expansion was seen in both CD4+ and CD8+ blood T cells between baseline and week 6. After ivuxolimab, more expanded clones were found on average in CD8+ T cells than in CD4+ T cells. The antigen specificity of the clonally expanded peripheral T cells was not determined.

The starting material was CD4+ or CD8+ T cells sorted from blood, obtained in a trial of the OX40 agonist ivuxolimab. The receptor comes from an adult with an advanced solid tumor such as melanoma, head and neck, liver or kidney cancer. The chain links TRBV6-5 with TRBJ2-7; 7 middle bases align to TRBD1. The DNA reads as follows: TGTGCCAGCAGTACTCGTAGGACAGGCTCCTACGAGCAGTACTTC. Translated, this is CASSTRRTGSYEQYF.